A single sample gave rise to the 2 T cell receptor beta chains below, sequenced in a study of T cell responses to AZD1222 COVID-19 vaccine. TCRdb keeps only in-frame clones here, not all; method: immunoSEQ multiplex PCR. The table shows fewer than 200,000 clones, with about 91% occurring only once. The sequenced sample was peripheral blood, obtained on day 0 of AZD1222 vaccination. These receptors were collected from an adult in good health.

The rearrangement uses TRBV6-5 and TRBJ2-1; 11 bases are shared with TRBD2. V dropped 6 bases and J dropped 8; count of bases not matched to a gene: 6. Looked up from germline, CDR1 is MNHEY and CDR2 is SVGAGI. The length of the CDR3 is 14 residues. DNA for the CDR3: TGTGCCAGCAGGAGTAGCGGGGGGGCTGATGAGCAGTTCTTC. Translation: CASRSSGGADEQFF.

The chain joins TRBV28 to TRBJ1-1; TRBD1 is a possible D gene (5 bases). Deletions cut 8 bases from V and 4 bases from J, with 11 bases between. Germline CDR1 reads MDHEN; CDR2 reads SYDVKM. The CDR3 contains 12 residues. This chain's CDR3 is CASSQGSTEAFF. CDR3 nucleotides: TGTGCCAGCTCCCAGGGTAGCACTGAAGCTTTCTTT.